Here is one T cell receptor (beta chain) with its context. This clonotype has only a few counts. The clone's antigen remains unknown. Within one base of it there is no much larger clone, and no base qualities were kept. Profiling of TCR beta VDJ combinations and CDR3 sequences used genomic DNA as the template. TCR repertoire sequencing was run on an Illumina HiSeq 2000. On the authors' methods: Repertoires were assessed using TRBV/TRBJ rearrangement plots, CDR3 size and DJ length profiles, and Simpson's diversity index. The most abundant DNA sequence in the deep sequencing data was taken as the immunodominant clone. CDR3 amino acid sequences were checked for sharing across subjects and were also compared against the VDJdb database and published repertoires. TCRdb reanalyzed the raw reads on its own, using fastp at Q25 for trimming and MiXCR for clone calling, and kept in-frame beta chains. Rows are combined by CDR3 protein, so each entry shows the most common genes and DNA. TCRdb's processing, not the authors' own work, is the source of the V and J calls. The sample yields around 170,000 distinct CDR3 sequences; 46% were counted once. The biggest ten clones account for 2.9% of the sample.

The data stem from a study of CD8+CD57+ T cells in acquired aplastic anemia (dated by TCRdb to 2016 to 2018). In terms of the full investigation: On average, sorted CD4+ and CD8+ cells yielded about 3 ug of extracted DNA, with a range of about 0.18 to 27.4 ug. An average of approximately 10 million reads for CD4+ cells and 11 million to 13 million reads for CD8+ cells was obtained from healthy donor samples.

In this study, sorted CD4+ and CD8+ T cells from the blood of healthy subjects and of severe aplastic anemia patients had their TCR repertoires deep-sequenced. Ficoll-Paque density gradient centrifugation was used to isolate peripheral blood mononuclear cells. Before DNA was extracted, CD4+ and CD8+ T cells were sorted using either FACS or magnetic beads. The CDR3, from cysteine to phenylalanine, totals 12 residues. Only the CDR3 DNA stays, 36 bases, in frame from base 1. CDR1 and CDR2 were assigned from the germline V gene as SQVTM and ANQGSEA. Trimming takes 6 bases from V and 2 bases from J, and the germline ends sit 11 bases apart. General conclusions and limits of the study: Roughly 30 CD8+ CDR3 sequences were found to be shared between patients and controls, but these sequences appeared to be highly expressed in patients and within the immunodominant clones of the patients. Between patients and healthy controls, no significant difference in CD8+ Simpson's diversity was found (P=0.060).

The clonotype originates from a human donor in good health. The material sequenced was sorted CD4+, CD8+, or CD8+CD57+ T cells (not recorded which) from PBMCs. The chain is made from TRBV29-1 and TRBJ2-7, with TRBD1 perhaps the D gene, on 6 matching bases. The nucleotide sequence is TGCAGCGTGGGGACAAGGGCCTACGAGCAGTACTTC. Translated, this gives CSVGTRAYEQYF.